The next 32 T cell receptor beta chains were all read from a single sample in a study of early T cells in non-severe SARS-CoV-2 infection. MiXCR, run by TCRdb on the 5' RACE reads, gives a single entry per CDR3 protein. The data show 55,000 or so distinct CDR3 sequences, with around 13% seen just once and more than 1.1% held by the top ten. The sequenced sample consisted of whole blood. The source of these receptors is an adult who was a healthcare worker with PCR-confirmed SARS-CoV-2 infection or an uninfected control (not recorded which).

There are a few counts of this clonotype. The J gene is TRBJ1-1, the V gene TRBV5-6, with a tentative D call TRBD1 (5 bases). The CDR3 spans 14 residues. The V and J ends lost 4 bases and 1 base respectively, with 11 bases between them. Per germline, CDR1 SGHDT and CDR2 YYEEEE. The CDR3 reads CASSIGTSNTEAFF. CDR3 nucleotides: TGTGCCAGCAGCATCGGGACGTCGAACACTGAAGCTTTCTTT.

This clonotype was picked up many times. CDR3 in DNA: TGTGCCAGCAGTGTGGTCAATCAGCCCCAGCATTTT. Translating gives CASSVVNQPQHF. This sequence joins TRBV6-1 and TRBJ1-5, with no clear D. The V gene lost 4 bases and the J gene lost 3 bases, with 4 bases spanning the gap. Germline V gene data show CDR1 as MNHNS and CDR2 as SASEGT. This CDR3 has 12 residues.

V usage is TRBV6-5 and J usage is TRBJ2-7; 9 bases are shared with TRBD1. J gave up 4 bases and V 3 bases, and 7 bases lay outside the gene matches. CDR3 length equals 15 residues. Germline loops: CDR1 MNHEY, CDR2 SVGAGI. CDR3 DNA: TGTGCCAGCAGTTATGGACAGGGGCTGGGGTACGAGCAGTACTTC. Translation gives CASSYGQGLGYEQYF.

This clonotype was detected only a few times. V and J are TRBV29-1 and TRBJ2-5; no clear D gene. Trimming left V 3 bases short and J 2 bases short, with 13 bases between. The CDR3 has 14 residues. Germline CDR1 is SQVTM and CDR2 is ANQGSEA. The CDR3, as DNA: TGCAGCGTTGACCCCCTTGAACAGCAAGAGACCCAGTACTTC. Its translation: CSVDPLEQQETQYF.

The genes are TRBV11-2 and TRBJ1-2; unclear D gene. This CDR3 region has 14 residues. Trimming removed 2 bases at V and 2 bases at J, with 9 bases between. Germline V gene sequence: CDR1 SGHAT, CDR2 FQNNGV. The CDR3: CASSLFRQNYGYTF. CDR3 nucleotides: TGTGCCAGCAGCTTATTTCGGCAGAACTATGGCTACACCTTC.

In its sample, this clonotype was seen many times. The chain is built from TRBV19 and TRBJ2-3, with D perhaps matching TRBD2 (6 bases). V was pared by 9 bases and J by 0 bases, with 16 bases between. CDR1 and CDR2 (germline): LNHDA, SQIVND (reference sequence). CDR3 size: 15 residues. CDR3: CASAEPRGSTDTQYF. DNA of the CDR3: TGTGCCAGCGCGGAGCCCCGGGGGAGCACAGATACGCAGTATTTT.

This clonotype has more than one count but fewer than ten. This rearrangement joins TRBV20-1 to TRBJ1-1; a weak D match, TRBD1 (5 bases). CDR1 DFQATT and CDR2 SNEGSKA come from the germline V gene (reference sequence). The V and J ends lost 6 bases and 4 bases respectively, with 18 bases between them. The CDR3 loop spans 14 amino acids. The DNA for the CDR3 is TGCAGTGCACCTGCCGGGGGTGGTGGCACTGAAGCTTTCTTT. Its translation: CSAPAGGGGTEAFF.

The rearrangement uses TRBV6-2 or TRBV6-3 and TRBJ2-3; tentatively, D is TRBD1 (6 bases). Germline CDR1 reads MNHEY; CDR2 reads SVGEGT. This CDR3 is built from 15 residues. Trimming left V 7 bases short and J 3 bases short, with 17 bases between. As DNA, the CDR3 is TGTGCCAGCAAGAAGGGACACCCACCAACAGATACGCAGTATTTT. Its translation: CASKKGHPPTDTQYF.

J is TRBJ1-2 and V is TRBV20-1; tentatively, D is TRBD1 (6 bases). The V gene's germline CDR1 is DFQATT and CDR2 SNEGSKA (reference sequence). Trimming took 5 bases from V and 3 from J, leaving 13 bases between them. The CDR3 spans 13 residues. CDR3 in DNA: TGCAGTGCTCCCGACAGGATCTACTATGGCTACACCTTC. This codes for CSAPDRIYYGYTF.

The chain is built from TRBV2 and TRBJ2-2; the match to TRBD2 covers 8 bases. Germline values: CDR1 SNHLY, CDR2 FYNNEI. V trimming: 7 bases; J trimming: 6 bases; junction bases outside the gene matches: 7. This CDR3 is built from 14 residues. The CDR3 DNA reads TGTGCCAGCACTAGCGGGTCGTTGGCCGGGGAGCTGTTTTTT. Its translation: CASTSGSLAGELFF.

This clonotype was seen many times. This rearrangement joins TRBV30 to TRBJ2-7; a possible D gene is TRBD1 (6 bases). Germline V CDR1 and CDR2: GTSNPN, SVGIG (reference sequence). Deletions cut 7 bases from V and 5 bases from J, with 15 bases between. The CDR3 has 12 residues. CDR3 nucleotide sequence: TGTGCCTCCACGGGCAGGGGAGACGAGCAGTACTTC. As protein: CASTGRGDEQYF.

The chain has TRBV5-6 and TRBJ2-5; 8 bases match TRBD1. From germline, CDR1 is SGHDT and CDR2 YYEEEE. This CDR3 spans 14 amino acids. V lost 2 bases to trimming and J lost 5 bases; unmatched junction nucleotides: 5. The CDR3 spells CASSFWDRRETQYF. The CDR3 nucleotides are TGTGCCAGCAGCTTTTGGGACAGGAGGGAGACCCAGTACTTC.

This clonotype was counted a few times. The chain couples TRBV9 to TRBJ2-4; unclear D gene. Germline CDR1 reads SGDLS; CDR2 reads YYNGEE. The V end was cut by 3 bases, the J end by 4 bases, with 11 bases between. The CDR3 is made up of 14 amino acids. The CDR3 DNA is TGTGCCAGCAGCGGCGACGACGGAAAAAACATTCAGTACTTC. Translated, it gives CASSGDDGKNIQYF.

This clonotype was seen a few times. V and J are TRBV12-3 or TRBV12-4 and TRBJ2-5; possible D gene TRBD2, 6 bases. The CDR3 length is 13 residues. V was trimmed by 11 bases and J by 0 bases, leaving 13 bases between them. This CDR3 reads CADPTSHQETQYF. For the CDR3, the DNA is TGTGCCGATCCCACTAGCCACCAAGAGACCCAGTACTTC.

Ten or more counts support this clonotype. This chain connects TRBV12-3 or TRBV12-4 to TRBJ2-3; TRBD2 might be the D (6 bases). The CDR3 has 16 residues. V dropped 2 bases and J dropped 1 base, with 13 bases sitting between them. CDR3: CASSLYSGIGTDTQYF. In DNA, the CDR3 is TGTGCCAGCAGTTTATATAGCGGAATTGGCACAGATACGCAGTATTTT.

This clonotype was seen repeatedly, ten times or more. J is TRBJ2-3 and V is TRBV4-1; maybe TRBD1 (6 bases). The CDR3 is made up of 17 amino acids. The germline V gene has CDR1 MGHRA and CDR2 YSYEKL. V lost 4 bases and J 1 base, leaving 18 bases between the germline ends. The CDR3 nucleotides are TGCGCCAGCAGCCCAGCGTGGCTGGGGGCCGGCACAGATACGCAGTATTTT. As protein: CASSPAWLGAGTDTQYF.

The sample holds many counts of this clonotype. The chain has TRBV7-6 and TRBJ2-2; TRBD2 aligns across 11 bases. Per germline, CDR1 SGHVS and CDR2 FNYEAQ. The length of the CDR3 is 18 residues. With 0 bases clipped from V and 2 bases from J, the junction kept 5 bases outside the gene matches. The CDR3 DNA reads as TGTGCCAGCAGCTTAGCGCCTAGCGGGGGGTCAAACACCGGGGAGCTGTTTTTT. This translates into CASSLAPSGGSNTGELFF.

A few counts support this clonotype. V and J are TRBV19 and TRBJ1-2; 9 nucleotides match TRBD1. J gave up 6 bases and V 6 bases, and 17 bases lay outside the gene matches. The CDR3 is 17 amino acids. The germline CDR1 and CDR2 sequences are LNHDA and SQIVND (reference sequence). The CDR3 nucleotides are TGTGCCAGTAGCATACCGGCCACCGGGACAGGGAGGCATGGCTACACCTTC. Amino acids: CASSIPATGTGRHGYTF.

This clonotype has a handful of counts. The chain recombines TRBV5-1 with TRBJ2-1; D remains unclear. V was trimmed by 5 bases and J by 4 bases, leaving 4 bases between them. CDR1 is SGHRS and CDR2 is YFSETQ in the germline V gene. This CDR3 has 11 amino acids. CDR3 amino acids: CASREYNEQFF. Here the CDR3 DNA reads TGCGCCAGCAGGGAGTACAATGAGCAGTTCTTC.

V and J are TRBV30 and TRBJ2-7; no clear D. V was clipped by 3 bases and J by 0 bases, with 9 bases between them. The CDR3 covers 13 residues. Looked up from germline, CDR1 is GTSNPN and CDR2 is SVGIG (reference sequence). The DNA for the CDR3 is TGTGCCTGGAGACGGTTAGTCTCCTACGAGCAGTACTTC. Translation: CAWRRLVSYEQYF.

In its sample, this clonotype was seen many times. The V and J genes are TRBV6-5 and TRBJ2-2, with D possibly being TRBD2 (6 bases). V was pared by 6 bases and J by 5 bases, with 13 bases between. CDR3 length equals 14 residues. Germline V gives CDR1 MNHEY, CDR2 SVGAGI. CDR3 sequence (DNA): TGTGCCAGCAGCACGGGACGGGAGACCGGGGAGCTGTTTTTT. Translation: CASSTGRETGELFF.

Ten or more counts support this clonotype. The chain combines TRBV11-3 with TRBJ1-6; D is ambiguous. Germline V gene data show CDR1 as SGHNT and CDR2 as YENEEA. CDR3 length equals 15 residues. V lost 1 base and J 5 bases, leaving 9 bases between the germline ends. The CDR3 loop is CASSLVRQNNSPLHF. The CDR3 DNA is TGTGCCAGCAGCTTAGTGAGGCAGAATAATTCACCCCTCCACTTT.

This clonotype occurred a few times. J is TRBJ2-7 and V is TRBV19, with D unresolved. The CDR3 contains 12 residues. Trimming cost V 0 bases and J 4 bases, with 4 bases left between them. Germline CDR1 is LNHDA and CDR2 is SQIVND (reference sequence). In DNA form, the CDR3 reads TGTGCCAGTAGTATAGACGGATACGAGCAGTACTTC. As protein: CASSIDGYEQYF.

This clonotype was counted a few times. The chain carries TRBV10-2 and TRBJ1-1; TRBD1 aligns across 9 bases. The germline gives CDR1 WSHSY, CDR2 SAAADI. CDR3 length: 14 residues. Trimming removed 3 bases from V and 9 bases from J; junction bases left unmatched: 8. This CDR3 is CASSDIAGQGKAFF. CDR3 bases: TGCGCCAGCAGTGATATAGCGGGACAGGGTAAAGCTTTCTTT.

The rearrangement joins TRBV7-9 to TRBJ2-1; the match to TRBD2 covers 11 bases. Per germline, CDR1 SEHNR and CDR2 FQNEAQ (reference sequence). J gave up 9 bases and V 1 base, and 5 bases lay outside the gene matches. This CDR3 contains 15 residues. The CDR3 DNA reads TGTGCCAGCAGCTTAGGACTAGCGGGACGAGCTGAGCAGTTCTTC. Translating it yields CASSLGLAGRAEQFF. The whole variable domain, filled in from reference TRBV7-9 and TRBJ2-1, reads DTGVSQNPRHKITKRGQNVTFRCDPISEHNRLYWYRQTLGQGPEFLTYFQNEAQLEKSRLLSDRFSAERPKGSFSTLEIQRTEQGDSAMYLCASSLGLAGRAEQFFGPGTRLTVL.

J is TRBJ1-1 and V is TRBV9; D call uncertain. Trimming removed 0 bases from V and 3 bases from J, with 9 bases in between. CDR3 length equals 14 residues. Germline values: CDR1 SGDLS, CDR2 YYNGEE. Here the CDR3 reads CASSVGGADTEAFF. CDR3 bases: TGTGCCAGCAGCGTAGGGGGAGCGGACACTGAAGCTTTCTTT. Full variable domain (rest looked up from reference TRBV9 and TRBJ1-1): DSGVTQTPKHLITATGQRVTLRCSPRSGDLSVYWYQQSLDQGLQFLIQYYNGEERAKGNILERFSAQQFPDLHSELNLSSLELGDSALYFCASSVGGADTEAFFGQGTRLTVV.

This clonotype was detected a few times. The rearrangement links TRBV20-1 to TRBJ1-2; tentative D call: TRBD1 (5 bases). CDR3 length: 13 residues. The V end lost 2 bases, the J end lost 4 bases, and 11 bases lay between the germline ends. CDR1 is DFQATT and CDR2 is SNEGSKA in the germline V gene (reference sequence). As DNA, the CDR3 is TGCAGTGCTAGACAGGGCAGGGCCTATGGCTACACCTTC. Amino acids: CSARQGRAYGYTF.

There are many counts of this clonotype. The chain carries TRBV10-3 and TRBJ1-1, with 7 bases identical to TRBD1. V shed 6 bases and J 2 bases; nucleotides not matched to a gene: 3. The CDR3 is 13 amino acids. CDR1 ENHRY and CDR2 SYGVKD come from the germline V gene. CDR3 amino acids: CAIRGTANTEAFF. The CDR3 DNA is TGTGCCATCAGGGGGACAGCCAACACTGAAGCTTTCTTT.

The chain uses TRBV12-3 or TRBV12-4 and TRBJ2-5; TRBD1 might be the D (5 bases). The CDR3 has 13 residues. Trimming left V 3 bases short and J 5 bases short, with 10 bases between. Here the CDR3 DNA reads TGTGCCAGCAGTTTCGTTAGGGGCGAGACCCAGTACTTC. It encodes CASSFVRGETQYF.

This clonotype occurred a few times. This rearrangement joins TRBV18 to TRBJ1-2, with D possibly matching TRBD1 (5 bases). CDR1 and CDR2 (germline): KGHSH, LQKENI. This CDR3 has 15 residues. V was pared by 5 bases and J by 3 bases, with 16 bases between. The CDR3 DNA follows: TGTGCCAGCTCAACAAAACTCCAGGGAGACTATGGCTACACCTTC. Its translation: CASSTKLQGDYGYTF.

Comments on this clonotype: Possible read error: a much larger clone is one base away. This chain joins TRBV6-1 and TRBJ2-5; 7 nucleotides match TRBD1. V trimming: 10 bases; J trimming: 12 bases; junction bases outside the gene matches: 11. Germline CDR1 is MNHNS and CDR2 is SASEGT. This CDR3 has 11 residues. The CDR3 loop is CANRHTGAKYF. In nucleotides, the CDR3 is TGTGCCAACAGACATACAGGGGCCAAGTACTTC.

The chain couples TRBV10-3 to TRBJ2-3; D call uncertain. Deletions cut 3 bases from V and 0 bases from J, with 10 bases between. The germline V gene has CDR1 ENHRY and CDR2 SYGVKD. There are 15 residues in the CDR3. Here the CDR3 reads CAISEQPTSTDTQYF. The DNA for the CDR3 is TGTGCCATCAGTGAACAGCCCACTAGCACAGATACGCAGTATTTT.